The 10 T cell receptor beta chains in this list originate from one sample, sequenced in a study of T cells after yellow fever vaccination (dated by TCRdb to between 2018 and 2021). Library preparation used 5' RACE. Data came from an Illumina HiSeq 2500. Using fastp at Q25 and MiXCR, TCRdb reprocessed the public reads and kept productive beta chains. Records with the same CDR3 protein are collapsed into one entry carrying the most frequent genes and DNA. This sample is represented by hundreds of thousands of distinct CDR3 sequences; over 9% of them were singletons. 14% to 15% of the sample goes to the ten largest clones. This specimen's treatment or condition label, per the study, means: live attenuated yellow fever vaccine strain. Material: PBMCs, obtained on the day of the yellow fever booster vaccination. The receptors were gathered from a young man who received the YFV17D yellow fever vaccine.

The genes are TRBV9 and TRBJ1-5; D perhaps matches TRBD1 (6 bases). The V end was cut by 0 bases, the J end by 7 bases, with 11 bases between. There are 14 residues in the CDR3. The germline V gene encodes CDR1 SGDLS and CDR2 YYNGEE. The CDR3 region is CASSVGAGDQPQHF. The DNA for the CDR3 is TGTGCCAGCAGCGTAGGGGCAGGGGACCAGCCCCAGCATTTT.

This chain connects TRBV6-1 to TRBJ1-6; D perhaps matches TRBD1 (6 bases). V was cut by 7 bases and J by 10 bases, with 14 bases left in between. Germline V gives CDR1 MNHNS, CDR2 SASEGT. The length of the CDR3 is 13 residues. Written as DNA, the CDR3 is TGTGCCAGCATCCAGGACAGAAGGTCACCCCTCCACTTT. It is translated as CASIQDRRSPLHF.

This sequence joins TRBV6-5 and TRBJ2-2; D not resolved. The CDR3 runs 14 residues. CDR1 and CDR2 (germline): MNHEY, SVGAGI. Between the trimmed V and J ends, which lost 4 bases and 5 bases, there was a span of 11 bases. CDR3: CASSLETRTGELFF. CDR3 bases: TGTGCCAGCAGTTTAGAGACTCGGACCGGGGAGCTGTTTTTT.

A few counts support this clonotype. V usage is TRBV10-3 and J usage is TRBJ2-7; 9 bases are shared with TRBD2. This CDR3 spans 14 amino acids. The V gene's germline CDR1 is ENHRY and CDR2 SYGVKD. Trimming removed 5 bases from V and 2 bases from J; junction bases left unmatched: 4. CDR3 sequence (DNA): TGTGCCATCAGTTCTAGCGGGACTACCTACGAGCAGTACTTC. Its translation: CAISSSGTTYEQYF.

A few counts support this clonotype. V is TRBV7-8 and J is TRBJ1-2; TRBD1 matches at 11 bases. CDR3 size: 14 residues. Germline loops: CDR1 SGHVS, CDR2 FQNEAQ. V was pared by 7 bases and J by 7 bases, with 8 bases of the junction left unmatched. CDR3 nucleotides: TGTGCCAGCAACGGACAGGGGGCTAATAGTGGCTACACCTTC. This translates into CASNGQGANSGYTF.

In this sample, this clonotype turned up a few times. Here the CDR3 reads CASSLRQPYEQYF. CDR3 DNA sequence: TGTGCCAGCAGCCTCCGTCAGCCATACGAGCAGTACTTC. The chain recombines TRBV3-1 with TRBJ2-7; D is unclear. Trimming removed 4 bases at V and 4 bases at J, with 11 bases between. Germline V gene lookup returns CDR1 LGHDT and CDR2 YNNKEL (reference sequence). The CDR3 extends over 13 amino acids.

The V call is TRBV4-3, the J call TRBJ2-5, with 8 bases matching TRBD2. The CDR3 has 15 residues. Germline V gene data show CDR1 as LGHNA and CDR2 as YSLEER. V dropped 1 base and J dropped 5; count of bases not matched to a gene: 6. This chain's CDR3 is CASSQAGGGPETQYF. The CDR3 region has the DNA TGCGCCAGCAGCCAAGCGGGAGGGGGGCCGGAGACCCAGTACTTC.

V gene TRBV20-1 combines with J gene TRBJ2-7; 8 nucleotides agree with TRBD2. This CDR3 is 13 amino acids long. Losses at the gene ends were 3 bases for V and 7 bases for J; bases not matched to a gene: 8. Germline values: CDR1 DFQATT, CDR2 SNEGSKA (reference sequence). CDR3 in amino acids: CSASGRASWEQYF. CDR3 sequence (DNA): TGCAGTGCTAGCGGGAGGGCCAGTTGGGAGCAGTACTTC.

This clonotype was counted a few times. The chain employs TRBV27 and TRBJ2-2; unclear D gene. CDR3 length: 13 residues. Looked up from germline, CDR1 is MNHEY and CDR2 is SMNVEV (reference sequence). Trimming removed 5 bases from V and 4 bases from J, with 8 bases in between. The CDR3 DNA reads TGTGCCAGCAGTGCCCAGGCCACCGGGGAGCTGTTTTTT. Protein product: CASSAQATGELFF.

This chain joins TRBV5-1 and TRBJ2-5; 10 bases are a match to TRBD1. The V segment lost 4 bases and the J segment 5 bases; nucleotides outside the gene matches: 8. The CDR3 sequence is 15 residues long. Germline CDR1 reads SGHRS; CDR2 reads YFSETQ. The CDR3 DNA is TGCGCCAGCAGCAAACCGGGACAGGGGTACGAGACCCAGTACTTC. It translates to CASSKPGQGYETQYF.